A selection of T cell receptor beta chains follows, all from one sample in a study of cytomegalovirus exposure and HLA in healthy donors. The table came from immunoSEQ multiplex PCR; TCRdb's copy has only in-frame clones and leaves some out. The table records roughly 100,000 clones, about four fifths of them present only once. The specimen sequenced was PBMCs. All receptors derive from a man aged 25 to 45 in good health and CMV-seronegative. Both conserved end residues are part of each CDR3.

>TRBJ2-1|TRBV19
CASSGSTLANEQFF
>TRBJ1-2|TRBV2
CASSDGTGGSGYTF
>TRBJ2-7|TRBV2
CASSSRAREQYF
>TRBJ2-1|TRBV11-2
CASSLRDSRVSYNEQFF
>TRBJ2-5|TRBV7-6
CASSPLAQETQYF
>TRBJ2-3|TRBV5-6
CASSGPGGTDTQYF
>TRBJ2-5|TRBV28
CASSPGGLETQYF
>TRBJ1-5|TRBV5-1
CASSFGGSNQPQHF
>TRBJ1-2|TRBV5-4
CASSGTGIYGYTF
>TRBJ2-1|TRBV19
CASTGTSYNEQFF
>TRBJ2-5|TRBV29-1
CSVRGQGASQETQYF
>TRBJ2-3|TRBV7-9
CASSPDGTRTDTQYF
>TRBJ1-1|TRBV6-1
CASSGVQGDTEAFF
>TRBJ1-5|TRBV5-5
CASSPWTGEGNQPQHF
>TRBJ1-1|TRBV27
CASSWVSGVDTEAFF
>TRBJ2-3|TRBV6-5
CASSYSGGGAGDTQYF
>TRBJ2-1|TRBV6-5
CASSYPGGPNEQFF
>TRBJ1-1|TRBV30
CAWEGQVNTEAFF
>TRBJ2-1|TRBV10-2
CASSEDGRAYEQFF
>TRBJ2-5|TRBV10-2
CASSELRGVQETQYF
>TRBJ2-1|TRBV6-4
CASSNRYNEQFF
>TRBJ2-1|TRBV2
CASRGSLAGNEQFF
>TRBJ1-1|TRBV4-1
CASSPFGTGGTEAFF
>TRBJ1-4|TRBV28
CASSDRAGATNEKLFF
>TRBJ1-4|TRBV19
CASSIDGRTDNEKLFF
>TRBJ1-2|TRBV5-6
CASSLFGESYGYTF
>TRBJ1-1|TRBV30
CAWSGRGMNTEAFF
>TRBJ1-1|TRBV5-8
CASSLQGGDTEAFF
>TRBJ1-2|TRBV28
CASRMDRVDGYTF
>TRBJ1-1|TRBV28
CASSLAGRVVANTEAFF